The subject of this entry is one TCR beta chain. Distinct nucleotide sequences in the sample also encode this CDR3. In the original workflow: Using reference gene primer amplification, nucleated cell counts were estimated. Using immunoSEQ multiplex PCR, the repertoire was profiled, and TCRdb retains in-frame clones only, with some absent. V, J and clone size were drawn from that table, and D and trimming were deduced from the DNA. This table has tens of thousands of clones, approximately 86% appearing once. The sample originates from a study of blood T cell repertoires in COVID-19. Study summary: Specimens from acute and convalescent COVID-19 originated in the United States, Italy and Spain. Sample material is recorded as cDNA or gDNA derived from T cells, B-cell-depleted T cells, or PBMCs.

The origin of this receptor is a woman of 80 years or more in a cohort sampled during active or convalescent COVID-19. Sequencing was done on a sample of peripheral blood.

CDR3 region: CASSLGGSQETQYF. In nucleotides, the CDR3 is TGTGCCAGCAGCTTAGGGGGTTCCCAAGAGACCCAGTACTTC. The V and J genes are TRBV5-4 and TRBJ2-5; perhaps TRBD1 as D (6 bases). Looked up from germline, CDR1 is SGHNT and CDR2 is YYREEE (reference sequence). CDR3 length equals 14 residues. Trimming cost V 2 bases and J 1 base, with 9 bases left between them.